This TCR beta chain was documented in a study of blood T cell repertoires in COVID-19. Overall study context: T cells, B-cell-depleted T cells, or PBMCs provided the cDNA or gDNA that served as material.

The CDR3 contains 14 residues. From germline, CDR1 is SGHRS and CDR2 YFSETQ. The V end was cut by 6 bases, the J end by 0 bases, with 13 bases between. The repertoire was sequenced with immunoSEQ multiplex PCR; TCRdb's copy has only in-frame clones and lacks some. This sample carries 150,000 to 250,000 clones, roughly 94% of them seen once, and the ten largest clones take approximately 0.8%. Only one count was recorded for this clone. This sequence was found in a man aged 30-40 years with COVID-19, enrolled during active disease. Sequenced input: peripheral blood. The chain joins TRBV5-1 to TRBJ2-7; D possibly corresponds to TRBD2 (6 bases). In DNA form, the CDR3 reads TGCGCCAGCACCAATAGCGGTTCCTCCTACGAGCAGTACTTC. Translated: CASTNSGSSYEQYF. Full variable domain (remainder filled in from reference TRBV5-1 and TRBJ2-7): KAGVTQTPRYLIKTRGQQVTLSCSPISGHRSVSWYQQTPGQGLQFLFEYFSETQRNKGNFPGRFSGRQFSNSRSEMNVSTLELGDSALYLCASTNSGSSYEQYFGPGTRLTVT.